This entry describes one T cell receptor beta chain. Its target is unknown. One base away lies a much larger clone, so this may be a sequencing read error. This sample is part of a study of molecular identifiers for immune sequencing clone quantification. Looking at the study overall: Four portions were sequenced after RNA from approximately 20,000 or 98,000 naive CD8 cells was split five ways in replicates.

V shed 4 bases and J shed 0 bases, with 7 bases lying between them. Germline loops: CDR1 SGHNT, CDR2 YYREEE (reference sequence). The length of the CDR3 is 13 residues. With listed TCR primers and previously described methods, bulk TCR libraries were prepared. TCRdb redid the calling of the PCR reads with MiXCR, one entry per CDR3 protein. The sample holds 40,000 to 45,000 distinct CDR3 sequences, about 19% seen once. Findings and caveats of the study: Identical barcode-sharing TCR molecules could lead to underestimated sizes for highly expanded clones.

The chain joins TRBV5-4 to TRBJ2-5, with unresolved D. The specimen sequenced was naive CD8+ T cells from blood, with Jurkat cell RNA spiked in. Subset indicated: FACS-sorted CD8+CD4-CCR7+CD45RA+ naive T cells. The sequence was obtained from a human donor in good health. Some libraries in this study had Jurkat cell RNA spiked in. This CDR3 is CASSPTDQETQYF. The DNA for the CDR3 is TGTGCCAGCAGCCCTACAGACCAAGAGACCCAGTACTTC.